This T cell receptor beta chain was profiled in a study of memory CD4+ T cells and cytomegalovirus serostatus. In the study overall: Healthy Belgian adult donors included about nine CMV-positive and more than 20 CMV-negative people.

Notes on this clone: Antigen specificity is unknown.

The sort gate was single viable CD3+CD4+CD8-CD45RO+ cells for memory CD4+ T cells. This CDR3 is built from 12 residues. Deletions cut 1 base from V and 8 bases from J, with 6 bases between. Germline V gene sequence: CDR1 SGHKS, CDR2 YYEKEE (reference sequence). Here immunoSEQ multiplex PCR was the method, and the copy in TCRdb shows in-frame clones only, minus some. The sample includes over 45,000 clones, around 82% seen only once; the top ten take about 0.51%. Overall study results and limits: The CMV-associated TCR signature appears largely within the CD4+ memory repertoire.

The chain couples TRBV5-5 to TRBJ2-2; D call uncertain. Sequencing was done on a sample of memory CD4+ T cells from blood. The TCR was taken from an adult in good health and CMV-seronegative. Some clones in this sample may be carry-over from other donors' samples. The CDR3 region has the DNA TGTGCCAGCAGCTTGCCTGCAGGGGAGCTGTTTTTT. Amino acid sequence: CASSLPAGELFF.